The 23 T cell receptor beta chains listed next were all sequenced from one sample in a study of response to subunit inactivated influenza vaccine. TCRdb called the RT-PCR reads again in MiXCR, with one record for every CDR3 protein. The sample lists approximately 730,000 distinct CDR3 sequences; more than 11% were seen once. Sequencing used PBMCs from blood, obtained 14 to 15 days before vaccination. The receptors stem from a man aged 50-60 years who received an inactivated influenza vaccine.

This clonotype was counted ten times or more. The rearrangement uses TRBV5-8 and TRBJ1-5; perhaps TRBD1 as D (5 bases). The ends were cut back, 4 bases at V and 0 bases at J, with 11 bases in the middle. This CDR3 is 15 amino acids long. The germline V gene encodes CDR1 SGHTS and CDR2 YDEGEE. The CDR3 reads CASSPRGASNQPQHF. CDR3 nucleotides: TGTGCCAGCAGCCCTAGAGGGGCTAGCAATCAGCCCCAGCATTTT.

This clonotype was counted many times. V and J are TRBV30 and TRBJ2-1, with D unresolved. Germline loops: CDR1 GTSNPN, CDR2 SVGIG (reference sequence). V was trimmed by 1 base and J by 2 bases, leaving 9 bases between them. The CDR3 is 14 residues long. CDR3 bases: TGTGCCTGGAGTGGTGTCAGACCCTACAATGAGCAGTTCTTC. Protein sequence: CAWSGVRPYNEQFF.

The V call is TRBV20-1, the J call TRBJ2-1; D not certain. CDR1 is DFQATT, CDR2 SNEGSKA, per germline (reference sequence). V was trimmed by 0 bases and J by 5 bases, leaving 11 bases between them. The CDR3 extends over 14 amino acids. In nucleotides, the CDR3 is TGCAGTGCTAGAGACCCGACTCGACACAATGAGCAGTTCTTC. Protein sequence: CSARDPTRHNEQFF.

This sequence joins TRBV11-2 and TRBJ2-3; TRBD2 matches at 8 bases. The length of the CDR3 is 15 residues. The junction had 7 bases not matched to a gene; V was cut back by 5 bases and J by 3 bases. CDR1 and CDR2 (germline): SGHAT, FQNNGV. The CDR3 DNA reads as TGTGCCAGCAGCCCCTCCCAGCGGGGGACAGATACGCAGTATTTT. It translates to CASSPSQRGTDTQYF.

This clonotype occurred a few times. V usage is TRBV28 and J usage is TRBJ2-3; no definite D call. Looked up from germline, CDR1 is MDHEN and CDR2 is SYDVKM. V was pared by 1 base and J by 6 bases, with 17 bases between. This CDR3 region has 16 residues. This CDR3 reads CASSLFRVSNYDTQYF. CDR3 nucleotide sequence: TGTGCCAGCAGTTTATTCCGGGTCTCTAATTACGATACGCAGTATTTT.

In its sample, this clonotype was seen many times. The genes are TRBV20-1 and TRBJ2-3, with no clear D. The CDR3 consists of 16 residues. Germline CDR1 and CDR2: DFQATT and SNEGSKA (reference sequence). V dropped 1 base and J dropped 2 bases, with 16 bases sitting between them. The CDR3 reads CSARVVLPTLTDTQYF. The DNA of the CDR3 is TGCAGTGCTAGAGTGGTACTACCAACCCTCACAGATACGCAGTATTTT.

This chain links TRBV7-2 with TRBJ2-2; D unresolved. This CDR3 spans 12 amino acids. Germline values: CDR1 SGHTA, CDR2 FQGNSA. Trimming removed 4 bases from V and 6 bases from J, with 6 bases in between. CDR3 DNA sequence: TGTGCCAGCAGCTCGTATTCCGGGGAGCTGTTTTTT. This sequence encodes CASSSYSGELFF.

The gene calls are TRBV15 and TRBJ2-5; 12 bases align to TRBD2. V dropped 1 base and J dropped 5; count of bases not matched to a gene: 5. Germline assignment: CDR1 LNHNV and CDR2 YYDKDF (reference sequence). The CDR3 loop spans 16 amino acids. Written as DNA, the CDR3 is TGTGCCACCAGCAGAGCTAGCGGGAGGGCATGGGAGACCCAGTACTTC. This encodes CATSRASGRAWETQYF.

This clonotype has at least ten counts. The V call is TRBV5-1, the J call TRBJ1-3; no definite D call. V was trimmed by 0 bases and J by 0 bases, leaving 7 bases between them. The CDR3 spans 15 residues. The germline CDR1 and CDR2 sequences are SGHRS and YFSETQ. As DNA, the CDR3 is TGCGCCAGCAGCTTGGAGGGCGGCTCTGGAAACACCATATATTTT. It yields the protein CASSLEGGSGNTIYF.

This clonotype has ten or more counts. This sequence joins TRBV5-1 and TRBJ1-2, with TRBD1 as a possible D gene (5 bases). The germline gives CDR1 SGHRS, CDR2 YFSETQ. Trimming pared 0 bases from V and 2 bases from J, leaving 8 bases between. The length of the CDR3 is 14 residues. As DNA, the CDR3 is TGCGCCAGCAGCTTGGGGGGACGAAACTATGGCTACACCTTC. The encoded protein is CASSLGGRNYGYTF.

The chain couples TRBV10-3 to TRBJ2-7; D possibly matches TRBD1 or TRBD2 (6 bases each). This CDR3 comprises 13 residues. Trimming took off 10 bases at V and 5 bases at J, with 18 bases between the two ends. CDR1 and CDR2 (germline): ENHRY, SYGVKD. CDR3 protein: CATQPGGGHEQYF. The CDR3, as DNA: TGTGCCACCCAGCCCGGGGGCGGGCACGAGCAGTACTTC.

The CDR3 sequence is CASSYGDPGLAGGPYEQYF. DNA of the CDR3: TGTGCCAGCAGTTACGGGGACCCCGGACTAGCGGGAGGCCCCTACGAGCAGTACTTC. The chain employs TRBV6-5 and TRBJ2-7, with TRBD2 matching 14 bases. The CDR3 covers 19 residues. Germline assignment: CDR1 MNHEY and CDR2 SVGAGI. The V and J ends lost 2 bases and 2 bases, in that order; junction bases with no gene match: 11.

There are a few counts of this clonotype. A much larger clone is a single base away; this may be a read error. The chain recombines TRBV11-2 with TRBJ2-1, with 11 bases aligning to TRBD2. The CDR3 is 15 residues long. The V segment lost 7 bases and the J segment 4 bases; nucleotides outside the gene matches: 6. Germline CDR1 SGHAT, CDR2 FQNNGV. CDR3 residues: CASTPGTSGYNEQFF. CDR3 DNA: TGTGCCAGCACCCCCGGGACTAGCGGATACAATGAGCAGTTCTTC.

This clonotype showed up just once. The rearrangement joins TRBV15 to TRBJ2-2; D gene unclear. From germline, CDR1 is LNHNV and CDR2 YYDKDF (reference sequence). Trimming shortened V by 5 bases and J by 1 base, and 8 bases separated the two germline ends. This CDR3 is built from 14 residues. The CDR3: CATSQQRNTGELFF. The CDR3 DNA is TGTGCCACCAGCCAGCAGCGGAACACCGGGGAGCTGTTTTTT. Complete variable domain (other parts from reference TRBV15 and TRBJ2-2): DAMVIQNPRYQVTQFGKPVTLSCSQTLNHNVMYWYQQKSSQAPKLLFHYYDKDFNNEADTPDNFQSRRPNTSFCFLDIRSPGLGDTAMYLCATSQQRNTGELFFGEGSRLTVL.

The CDR3 is CASSVEGGRAQYF. The CDR3 DNA reads TGTGCCAGCAGCGTAGAAGGCGGGAGAGCGCAGTACTTC. The V gene is TRBV9, the J gene TRBJ2-7; 7 nucleotides line up with TRBD2. The CDR3 extends over 13 amino acids. With 0 bases clipped from V and 9 bases from J, the junction kept 6 bases outside the gene matches. Germline CDR1 and CDR2: SGDLS and YYNGEE.

This clonotype was recorded many times. The chain is built from TRBV11-2 and TRBJ2-5, with D perhaps matching TRBD1 (5 bases). This CDR3 region has 13 residues. V dropped 5 bases and J dropped 4 bases, with 11 bases sitting between them. Germline V gene data show CDR1 as SGHAT and CDR2 as FQNNGV. The CDR3 loop reads CASSQGARETQYF. The CDR3 nucleotides read TGTGCCAGCAGCCAAGGGGCACGAGAGACCCAGTACTTC.

The sample holds many counts of this clonotype. The chain recombines TRBV6-2 or TRBV6-3 with TRBJ2-1, with 7 bases matching TRBD1. V lost 10 bases, J lost 2 bases, and 5 bases stayed unmatched. The CDR3 runs 13 residues. Germline V gene lookup returns CDR1 MNHEY and CDR2 SVGEGT. The CDR3 DNA follows: TGTGCCATCTTACAGGGGCCCTACAATGAGCAGTTCTTC. This sequence encodes CAILQGPYNEQFF.

There are a few counts of this clonotype. V usage is TRBV7-2 and J usage is TRBJ2-2, with a possible D match to TRBD1 (6 bases). Trimming pared 2 bases from V and 2 bases from J, leaving 12 bases between. CDR1 SGHTA and CDR2 FQGNSA come from the germline V gene. There are 16 residues in the CDR3. The CDR3 reads CASSLRGILNTGELFF. CDR3 bases: TGTGCCAGCAGCTTAAGGGGGATCTTAAACACCGGGGAGCTGTTTTTT.

The chain is built from TRBV5-1 and TRBJ1-1; no reliable D call. V dropped 4 bases and J dropped 4 bases, with 11 bases sitting between them. The CDR3 consists of 13 residues. Germline CDR1 reads SGHRS; CDR2 reads YFSETQ. CDR3 in amino acids: CASSPGMSTEAFF. CDR3 coding DNA: TGCGCCAGCAGCCCGGGGATGAGCACTGAAGCTTTCTTT.

The V and J genes are TRBV7-2 and TRBJ2-2; TRBD1 is a possible D gene (6 bases). V lost 5 bases and J 2 bases, leaving 12 bases between the germline ends. The CDR3 is made up of 15 amino acids. Germline values: CDR1 SGHTA, CDR2 FQGNSA. CDR3 sequence (DNA): TGTGCCAGCAGCAGACCGGGACAAAACACCGGGGAGCTGTTTTTT. As protein: CASSRPGQNTGELFF. Looking up the rest from reference TRBV7-2 and TRBJ2-2 gives the full variable domain: GAGVSQSPSNKVTEKGKDVELRCDPISGHTALYWYRQSLGQGLEFLIYFQGNSAPDKSGLPSDRFSAERTGGSVSTLTIQRTQQEDSAVYLCASSRPGQNTGELFFGEGSRLTVL.

V usage is TRBV5-1 and J usage is TRBJ2-2, with a tentative D call TRBD2 (5 bases). CDR1 and CDR2 from the germline V gene are SGHRS and YFSETQ. Trimming took 4 bases from V and 3 from J, leaving 16 bases between them. This CDR3 has 16 residues. The CDR3 here is CASSPGRGADTGELFF. The CDR3 region has the DNA TGCGCCAGCAGCCCTGGCCGGGGAGCGGACACCGGGGAGCTGTTTTTT.

This clonotype has only a few counts. CDR3 bases: TGTGCCAGCAGCTTTTCATTTCGGTACAGGGGAACACAGAACGAAAAACTGTTTTTT. Its translation: CASSFSFRYRGTQNEKLFF. The V call is TRBV5-6, the J call TRBJ1-4; 7 bases line up with TRBD1. Looked up from germline, CDR1 is SGHDT and CDR2 is YYEEEE. This CDR3 contains 19 residues. J was trimmed by 8 bases and V by 2 bases; bases with no gene match: 21.

In its sample, this clonotype was seen a few times. The gene calls are TRBV4-3 and TRBJ1-5, with unresolved D. Trimming cost V 1 base and J 2 bases, with 6 bases left between them. The CDR3 covers 14 residues. In germline, CDR1 is LGHNA, CDR2 YSLEER. The CDR3, as DNA: TGCGCCAGCAGCCAAGGTCCAGGCAATCAGCCCCAGCATTTT. This codes for CASSQGPGNQPQHF.